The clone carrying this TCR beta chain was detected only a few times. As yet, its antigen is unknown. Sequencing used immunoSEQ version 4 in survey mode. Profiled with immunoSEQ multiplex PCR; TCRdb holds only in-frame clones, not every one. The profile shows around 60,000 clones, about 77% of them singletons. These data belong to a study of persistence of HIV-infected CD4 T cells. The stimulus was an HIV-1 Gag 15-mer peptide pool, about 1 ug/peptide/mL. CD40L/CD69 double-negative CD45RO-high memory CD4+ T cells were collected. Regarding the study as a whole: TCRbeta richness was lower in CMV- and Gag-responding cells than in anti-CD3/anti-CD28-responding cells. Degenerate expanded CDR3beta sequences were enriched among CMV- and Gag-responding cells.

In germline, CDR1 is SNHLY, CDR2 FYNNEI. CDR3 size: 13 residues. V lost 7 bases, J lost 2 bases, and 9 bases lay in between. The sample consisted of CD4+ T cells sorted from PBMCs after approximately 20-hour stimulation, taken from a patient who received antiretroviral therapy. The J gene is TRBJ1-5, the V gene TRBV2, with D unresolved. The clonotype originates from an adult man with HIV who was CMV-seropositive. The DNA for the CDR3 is TGTGCCAGCAATTTATATGGCAATCAGCCCCAGCATTTT. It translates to CASNLYGNQPQHF. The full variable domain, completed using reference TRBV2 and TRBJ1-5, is EPEVTQTPSHQVTQMGQEVILRCVPISNHLYFYWYRQILGQKVEFLVSFYNNEISEKSEIFDDQFSVERPDGSNFTLKIRSTKLEDSAMYFCASNLYGNQPQHFGDGTRLSIL.